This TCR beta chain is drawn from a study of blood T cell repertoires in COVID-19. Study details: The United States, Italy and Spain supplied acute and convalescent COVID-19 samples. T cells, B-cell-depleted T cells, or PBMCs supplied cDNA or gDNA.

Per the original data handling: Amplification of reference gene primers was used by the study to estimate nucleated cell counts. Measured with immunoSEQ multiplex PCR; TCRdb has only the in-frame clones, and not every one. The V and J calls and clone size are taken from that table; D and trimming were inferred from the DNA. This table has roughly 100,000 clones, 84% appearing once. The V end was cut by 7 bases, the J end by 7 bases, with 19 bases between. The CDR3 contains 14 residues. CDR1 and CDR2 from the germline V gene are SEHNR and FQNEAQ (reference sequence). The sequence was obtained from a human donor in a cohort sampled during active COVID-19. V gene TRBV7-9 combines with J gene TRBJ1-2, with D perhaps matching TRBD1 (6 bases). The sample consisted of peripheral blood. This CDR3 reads CASTLSGGRSGYTF. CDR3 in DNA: TGTGCCAGCACCCTCTCCGGGGGGCGGTCTGGCTACACCTTC.